The present T cell receptor beta chain was sequenced within a study of blood T cell repertoires in COVID-19. Only one count was recorded for this clone. With 7 bases clipped from V and 4 bases from J, the junction kept 9 bases outside the gene matches. Germline V CDR1 and CDR2: LGHNA, YSLEER. The CDR3 runs to 15 residues. In the authors' methods: Estimates of nucleated cell counts were drawn from the amplification of reference gene primers. Clones were read by immunoSEQ multiplex PCR, and TCRdb kept only the in-frame ones, dropping some. That table furnishes V, J and clone size, whereas the DNA furnished D and trimming. The top ten hold about 8.9% of the sample, which has about 210,000 clones, around 81% seen once. Clinical histories supplied by participants themselves formed the basis of cohort assignment.

The sequence derives from a woman aged 45-59 years with acute COVID-19. The chain has TRBV4-3 and TRBJ2-3; 9 positions agree with TRBD2. Specimen: PBMCs or T cells enriched from blood (not recorded which). The chain's CDR3 is CASKSQQREADTQYF. The CDR3 DNA follows: TGCGCCAGCAAGTCCCAGCAGCGGGAGGCAGATACGCAGTATTTT.